The sequence of this TCR beta chain was determined in a study of Graves' ophthalmopathy and Graves' hyperthyroidism. Overall study findings and caveats: Detection in blood was also observed for most expanded thyroid clonotypes above 0.001 frequency. Both an approximately 70% sensitivity and an approximately 79% specificity characterized the model's predictions of ophthalmopathy progression.

TCR beta CDR3 amplification used RNA transcripts. Investigators did first-round RT-PCR with HTBI primers, then second-round multiplex PCR. One entry per CDR3 protein, called by TCRdb with MiXCR from the multiplex PCR reads. This table has about 400,000 distinct CDR3 sequences, roughly 21% appearing once. This clonotype was detected ten times or more. Its target is not known. The CDR3 is 9 residues long. The ends were cut back, 5 bases at V and 6 bases at J, with 2 bases in the middle. Germline-derived CDR1 and CDR2 are LNHDA and SQIVND (reference sequence). The sequenced material came from peripheral blood. The chain employs TRBV19 and TRBJ2-7, with D uncertain. The receptor was derived from a woman younger than 30 with stable Graves' hyperthyroidism. CDR3 sequence reads: CASSFEQYF. DNA of the CDR3: TGTGCCAGTAGTTTCGAGCAGTACTTC. Based on the CDR3 plus reference TRBV19 and TRBJ2-7, the full variable domain is DGGITQSPKYLFRKEGQNVTLSCEQNLNHDAMYWYRQDPGQGLRLIYYSQIVNDFQKGDIAEGYSVSREKKESFPLTVTSAQKNPTAFYLCASSFEQYFGPGTRLTVT.